This T cell receptor beta chain appears in the sequencing data of a study of blood T cell repertoires in COVID-19. As for the study in general: The samples span acute and convalescent COVID-19 from the United States, Italy and Spain. The analysed material was cDNA or gDNA that came from T cells, B-cell-depleted T cells, or PBMCs.

Authors' analysis steps: Cell counts per sample came from amplifying reference gene primers. Only in-frame clones appear in the TCRdb table, and some are missing; sequencing was by immunoSEQ multiplex PCR. V and J calls and clone size are copied from that table; D and trimming were computed from the DNA. This sample carries 90,000 to 130,000 clones, about 89% of them seen once, and the ten largest clones take around 4.5%. The CDR3 length is 14 residues. Trimming removed 4 bases at V and 1 base at J, with 8 bases between. Germline V gives CDR1 SGHRS, CDR2 YFSETQ. This clone was recorded a few times. The specimen sequenced was peripheral blood. The rearrangement links TRBV5-1 to TRBJ2-2, with D perhaps matching TRBD1 (5 bases). This sequence was found in a man in his forties or fifties with acute or convalescent COVID-19. Here the CDR3 DNA reads TGCGCCAGCAGCAATACAGGGAACACCGGGGAGCTGTTTTTT. It encodes CASSNTGNTGELFF.